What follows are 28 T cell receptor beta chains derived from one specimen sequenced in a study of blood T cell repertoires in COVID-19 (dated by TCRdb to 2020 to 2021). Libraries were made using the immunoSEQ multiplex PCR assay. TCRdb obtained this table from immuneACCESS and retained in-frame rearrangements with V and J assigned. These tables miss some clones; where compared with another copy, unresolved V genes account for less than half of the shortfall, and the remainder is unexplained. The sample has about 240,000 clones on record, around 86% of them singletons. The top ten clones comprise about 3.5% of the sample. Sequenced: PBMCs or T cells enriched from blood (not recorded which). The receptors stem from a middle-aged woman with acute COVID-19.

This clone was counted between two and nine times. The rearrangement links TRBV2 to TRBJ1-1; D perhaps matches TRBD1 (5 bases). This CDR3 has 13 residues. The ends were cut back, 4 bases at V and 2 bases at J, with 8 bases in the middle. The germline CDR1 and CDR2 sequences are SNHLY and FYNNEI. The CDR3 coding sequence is TGTGCCAGCAGTGTGGACACAAACACTGAAGCTTTCTTT. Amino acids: CASSVDTNTEAFF.

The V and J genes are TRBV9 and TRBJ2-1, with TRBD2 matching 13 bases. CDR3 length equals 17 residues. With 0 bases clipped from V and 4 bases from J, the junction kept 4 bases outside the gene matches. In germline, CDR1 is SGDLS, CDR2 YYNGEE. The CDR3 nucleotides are TGTGCCAGCAGCGTAGGGGGGGGACTAGCGGGATACAATGAGCAGTTCTTC. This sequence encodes CASSVGGGLAGYNEQFF.

In DNA form, the CDR3 reads TGTGCCATCAGCCACCCCGGGACGGGAGACTTGAATGAGCAGTTCTTC. Its protein is CAISHPGTGDLNEQFF. The J gene is TRBJ2-1, the V gene TRBV10-3, with TRBD2 as a possible D gene (6 bases). V gave up 6 bases and J gave up 7 bases, with 22 bases separating them. Per germline, CDR1 ENHRY and CDR2 SYGVKD. The CDR3 is 16 amino acids.

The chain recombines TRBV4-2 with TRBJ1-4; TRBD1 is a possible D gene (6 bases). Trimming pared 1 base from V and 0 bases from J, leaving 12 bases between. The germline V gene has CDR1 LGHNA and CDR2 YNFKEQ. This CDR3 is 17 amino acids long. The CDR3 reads CASSQGNRASTNEKLFF. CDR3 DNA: TGTGCCAGCAGCCAAGGAAACAGGGCATCAACTAATGAAAAACTGTTTTTT.

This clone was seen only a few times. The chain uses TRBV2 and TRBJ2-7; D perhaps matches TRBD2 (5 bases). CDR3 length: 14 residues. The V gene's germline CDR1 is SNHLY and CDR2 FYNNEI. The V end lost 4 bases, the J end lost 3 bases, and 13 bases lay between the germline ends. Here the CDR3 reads CASSGDGRRYEQYF. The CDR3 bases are TGTGCCAGCAGTGGGGATGGGAGACGCTACGAGCAGTACTTC. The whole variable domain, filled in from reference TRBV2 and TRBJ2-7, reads EPEVTQTPSHQVTQMGQEVILRCVPISNHLYFYWYRQILGQKVEFLVSFYNNEISEKSEIFDDQFSVERPDGSNFTLKIRSTKLEDSAMYFCASSGDGRRYEQYFGPGTRLTVT.

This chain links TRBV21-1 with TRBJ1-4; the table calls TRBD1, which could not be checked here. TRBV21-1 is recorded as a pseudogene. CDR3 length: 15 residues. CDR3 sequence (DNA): TGTGCCAGCAGCAAAGTAGTAGGGGGCGACGAAAAACTGTTTTTT. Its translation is CASSKVVGGDEKLFF.

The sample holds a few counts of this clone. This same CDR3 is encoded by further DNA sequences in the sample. CDR3 protein: CASSPGTSGSYEQYF. The CDR3 nucleotides read TGTGCCAGTTCACCCGGGACTAGCGGGAGCTACGAGCAGTACTTC. V usage is TRBV19 and J usage is TRBJ2-7; 14 nucleotides line up with TRBD2. Germline lookup yields CDR1 LNHDA and CDR2 SQIVND (reference sequence). V was pared by 8 bases and J by 3 bases, with 6 bases of the junction left unmatched. The CDR3 contains 15 residues.

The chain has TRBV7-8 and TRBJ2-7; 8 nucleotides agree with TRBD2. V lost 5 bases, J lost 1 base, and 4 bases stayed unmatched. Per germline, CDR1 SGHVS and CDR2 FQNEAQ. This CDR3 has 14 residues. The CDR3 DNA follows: TGTGCCAGCAGCCCTGGACTAGCTTCCTACGAGCAGTACTTC. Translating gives CASSPGLASYEQYF.

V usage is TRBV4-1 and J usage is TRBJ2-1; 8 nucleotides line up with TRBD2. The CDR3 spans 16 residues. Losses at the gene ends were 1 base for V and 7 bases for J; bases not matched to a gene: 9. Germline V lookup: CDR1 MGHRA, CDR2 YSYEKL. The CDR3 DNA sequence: TGCGCCAGCAGCCAAGGCGCTAGCGGGCGGTTTAATGAGCAGTTCTTC. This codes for CASSQGASGRFNEQFF.

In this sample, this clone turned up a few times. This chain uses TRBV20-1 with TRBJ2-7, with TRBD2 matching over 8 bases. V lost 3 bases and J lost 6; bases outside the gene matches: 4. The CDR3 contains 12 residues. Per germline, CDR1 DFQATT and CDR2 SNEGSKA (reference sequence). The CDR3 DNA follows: TGCAGTGCTAGTTTGGCGGGAGGCGAGCAGTACTTC. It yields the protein CSASLAGGEQYF.

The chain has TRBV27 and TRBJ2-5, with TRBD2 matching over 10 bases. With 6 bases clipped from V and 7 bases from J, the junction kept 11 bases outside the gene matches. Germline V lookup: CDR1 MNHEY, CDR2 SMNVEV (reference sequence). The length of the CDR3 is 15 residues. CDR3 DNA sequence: TGTGCCAGCAGACCGGGACTAGCGATCTTTGGGACCCAGTACTTC. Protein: CASRPGLAIFGTQYF.

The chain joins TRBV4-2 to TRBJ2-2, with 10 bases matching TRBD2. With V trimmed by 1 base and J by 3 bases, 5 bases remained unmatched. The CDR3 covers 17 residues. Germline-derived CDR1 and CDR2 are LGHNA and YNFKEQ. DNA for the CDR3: TGTGCCAGCAGCCAAGGTGCTAGCGGGAGTGACACCGGGGAGCTGTTTTTT. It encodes CASSQGASGSDTGELFF.

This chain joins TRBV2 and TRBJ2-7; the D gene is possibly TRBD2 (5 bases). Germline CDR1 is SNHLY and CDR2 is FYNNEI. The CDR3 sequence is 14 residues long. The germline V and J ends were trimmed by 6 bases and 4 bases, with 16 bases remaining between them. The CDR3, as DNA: TGTGCCAGCAGCGACCCGAGGGCGACGTACGAGCAGTACTTC. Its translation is CASSDPRATYEQYF.

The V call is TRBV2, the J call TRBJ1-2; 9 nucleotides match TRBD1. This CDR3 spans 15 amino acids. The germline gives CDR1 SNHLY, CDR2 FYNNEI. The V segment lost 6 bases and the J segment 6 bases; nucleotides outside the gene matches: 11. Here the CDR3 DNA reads TGTGCCAGCAGCGGCGGGACAGGGATAGGAGATGGCTACACCTTC. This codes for CASSGGTGIGDGYTF.

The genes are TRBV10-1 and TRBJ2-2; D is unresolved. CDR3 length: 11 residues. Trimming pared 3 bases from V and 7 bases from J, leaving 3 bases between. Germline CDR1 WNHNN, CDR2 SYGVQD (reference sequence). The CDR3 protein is CASSEYGELFF. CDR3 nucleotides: TGCGCCAGCAGTGAATACGGGGAGCTGTTTTTT.

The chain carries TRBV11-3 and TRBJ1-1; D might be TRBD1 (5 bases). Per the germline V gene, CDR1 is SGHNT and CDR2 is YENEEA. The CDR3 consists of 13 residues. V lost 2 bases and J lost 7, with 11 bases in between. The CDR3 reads CASSLPGNGEAFF. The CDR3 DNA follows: TGTGCCAGCAGCTTACCAGGGAACGGTGAAGCTTTCTTT.

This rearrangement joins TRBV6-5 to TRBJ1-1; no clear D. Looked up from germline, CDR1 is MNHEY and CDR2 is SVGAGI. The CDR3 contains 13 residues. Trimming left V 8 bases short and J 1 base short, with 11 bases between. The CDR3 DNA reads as TGTGCCAGCTTTGAGGGTCCGAACACTGAAGCTTTCTTT. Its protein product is CASFEGPNTEAFF.

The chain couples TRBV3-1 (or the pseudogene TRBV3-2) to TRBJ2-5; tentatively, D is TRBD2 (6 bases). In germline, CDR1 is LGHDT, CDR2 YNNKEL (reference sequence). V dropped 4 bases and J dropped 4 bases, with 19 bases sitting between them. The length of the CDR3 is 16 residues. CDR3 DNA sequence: TGTGCCAGCAGCCTTGAACTAGCCCGAGGCGGAGAGACCCAGTACTTC. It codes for CASSLELARGGETQYF.

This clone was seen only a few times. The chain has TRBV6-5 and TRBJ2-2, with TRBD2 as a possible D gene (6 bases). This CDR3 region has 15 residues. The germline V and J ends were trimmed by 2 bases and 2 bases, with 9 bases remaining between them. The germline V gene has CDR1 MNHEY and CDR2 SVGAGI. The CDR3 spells CASSYRTINTGELFF. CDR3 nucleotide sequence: TGTGCCAGCAGTTACAGGACTATTAACACCGGGGAGCTGTTTTTT.

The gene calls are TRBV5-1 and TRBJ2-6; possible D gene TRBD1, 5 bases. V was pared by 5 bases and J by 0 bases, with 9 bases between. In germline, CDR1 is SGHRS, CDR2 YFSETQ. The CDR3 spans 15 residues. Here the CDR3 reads CASRGVTSGANVLTF. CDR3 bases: TGCGCCAGCAGAGGGGTAACCTCTGGGGCCAACGTCCTGACTTTC.

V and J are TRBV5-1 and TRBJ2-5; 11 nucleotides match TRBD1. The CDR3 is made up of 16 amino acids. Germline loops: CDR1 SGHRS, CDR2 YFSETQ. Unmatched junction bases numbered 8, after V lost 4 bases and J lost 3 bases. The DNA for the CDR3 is TGCGCCAGCAGCACCGATCCGGGACAGGGGGAAGAGACCCAGTACTTC. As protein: CASSTDPGQGEETQYF.

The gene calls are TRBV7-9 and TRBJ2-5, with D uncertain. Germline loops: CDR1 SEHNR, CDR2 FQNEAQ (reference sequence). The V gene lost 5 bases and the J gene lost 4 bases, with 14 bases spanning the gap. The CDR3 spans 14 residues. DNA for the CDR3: TGTGCCAGCAGCCTAGGAAATACCGGAGAGACCCAGTACTTC. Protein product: CASSLGNTGETQYF.

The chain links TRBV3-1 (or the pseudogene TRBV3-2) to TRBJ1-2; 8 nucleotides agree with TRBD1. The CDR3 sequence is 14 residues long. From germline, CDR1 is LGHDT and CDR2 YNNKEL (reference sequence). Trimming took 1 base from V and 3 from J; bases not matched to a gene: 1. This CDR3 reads CASSQADRDYGYTF. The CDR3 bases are TGTGCCAGCAGCCAAGCGGACAGGGACTATGGCTACACCTTC.

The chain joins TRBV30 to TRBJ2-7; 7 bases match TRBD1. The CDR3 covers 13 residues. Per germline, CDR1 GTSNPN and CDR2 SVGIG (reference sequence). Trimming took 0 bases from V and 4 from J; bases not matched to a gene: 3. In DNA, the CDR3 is TGTGCCTGGAGTGTCGACAGGGAATACGAGCAGTACTTC. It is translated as CAWSVDREYEQYF. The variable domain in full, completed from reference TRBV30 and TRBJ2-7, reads SQTIHQWPATLVQPVGSPLSLECTVEGTSNPNLYWYRQAAGRGLQLLFYSVGIGQISSEVPQNLSASRPQDRQFILSSKKLLLSDSGFYLCAWSVDREYEQYFGPGTRLTVT.

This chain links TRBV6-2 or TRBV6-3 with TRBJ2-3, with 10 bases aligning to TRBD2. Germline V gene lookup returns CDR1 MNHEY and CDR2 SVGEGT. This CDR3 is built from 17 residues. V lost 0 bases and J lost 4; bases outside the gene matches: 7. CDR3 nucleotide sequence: TGTGCCAGCAGTTACTCTGGGCTAGCGGGAGTTCCAGATACGCAGTATTTT. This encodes CASSYSGLAGVPDTQYF.

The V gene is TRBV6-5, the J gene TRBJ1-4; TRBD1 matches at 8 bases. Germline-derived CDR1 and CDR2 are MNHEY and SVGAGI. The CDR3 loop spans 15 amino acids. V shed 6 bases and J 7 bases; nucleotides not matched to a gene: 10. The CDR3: CASSDAQGAVEKLFF. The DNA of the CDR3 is TGTGCCAGCAGCGACGCCCAGGGGGCTGTTGAAAAACTGTTTTTT.

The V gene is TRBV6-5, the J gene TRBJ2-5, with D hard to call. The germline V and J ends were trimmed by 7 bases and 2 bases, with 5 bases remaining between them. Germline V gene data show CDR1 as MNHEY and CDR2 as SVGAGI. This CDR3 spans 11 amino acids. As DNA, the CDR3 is TGTGCCAGCACTAGACAAGAGACCCAGTACTTC. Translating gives CASTRQETQYF.

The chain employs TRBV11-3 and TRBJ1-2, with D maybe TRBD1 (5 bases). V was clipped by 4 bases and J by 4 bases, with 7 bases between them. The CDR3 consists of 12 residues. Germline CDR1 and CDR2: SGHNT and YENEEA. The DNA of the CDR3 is TGTGCCAGCAGCTGGGGGGTCTATGGCTACACCTTC. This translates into CASSWGVYGYTF.